This section outlines one T cell receptor (beta chain) sequence together with its context. Its antigen remains undetermined. No base-level quality is on record; no much larger clone is a single base apart. The time point label for this specimen denotes: cycle 2 day 1 (C2D1) of nivolumab. Every trial patient had relapsed following autologous stem cell transplantation, and prior brentuximab vedotin exposure was what differed among cohorts A, B and C. The trial cohort comprised roughly 50 patients with relapsed/refractory classical Hodgkin lymphoma whose best overall responses were complete response, partial response or progressive disease. In the multi-cohort phase II CheckMate 205 trial, trial patients received single-agent nivolumab. An independent review committee assessed best overall response by applying the 2007 International Working Group response criteria. PBMCs from the trial were collected at three points: immediately before nivolumab initiation (C1D1), and during therapy at cycle 2 day 1 and cycle 4 day 1. Peripheral blood was collected in 8 mL Vacutainer Cell Preparation Tubes, from which PBMCs were isolated by centrifugation and then cryopreserved.

This sample is part of a study of PD-1 blockade in classical Hodgkin lymphoma (dated by TCRdb to the early 2020s). The study in broad terms: Nivolumab dosing was 3 mg/kg intravenously every 2 weeks, continuing until either disease progression or unacceptable toxicity. The study used TCR beta sequencing and CyTOF to define a peripheral blood immune signature of response to PD-1 blockade in classical Hodgkin lymphoma.

The CDR3 holds 13 amino acids from the cysteine to the phenylalanine. The entry retains the CDR3 DNA only, 39 bases that are in frame from base 1. Unmatched junction bases come to 4, with V trimmed by 4 bases and J by 4 bases. CDR1 and CDR2 are drawn from the germline V gene: MNHNS, SASEGT. The Qiagen DNeasy kit was used to extract genomic DNA both from unsorted PBMCs and from the negatively selected CD4+ and CD8+ fractions. Amplification of TCR beta CDR3 regions was done by immunoSEQ multiplex PCR with primers that anneal to V and J segments. A synthetic immune receptor repertoire was used to minimize amplification bias, and remaining bias was computationally removed after sequencing. In the authors' own workflow: Custom Python scripts were used to quantify repertoire diversity as the Shannon entropy index. Unsorted, CD4+ and CD8+ repertoires were analyzed separately, except in combined analyses where CD4+ and CD8+ sequences were merged in silico. A clone was considered expanded if an increase in frequency of at least 2-fold after treatment relative to C1D1 was found, and a pseudocount of 0.5 was applied to clones undetected at baseline. Clones with 0 or 1 copy at C1D1 were defined as singleton clones, while clones with 2 or more copies were defined as non-singleton clones. Clones expanded in unsorted samples were labelled as CD4+, CD8+ or unknown by matching protein sequences in sorted samples from the same patient. Wilcoxon tests were applied to paired samples to test diversity changes from C1D1 to C4D1. What TCRdb holds here is the immuneACCESS table cut down to in-frame rearrangements. Part of the clones is not present; checked against another copy, under half of the missing clones reflect an unresolved V gene, and the others are unexplained. The DNA was the basis for D and trimming; V, J and clone size are from that table. Within this sample are about 100,000 clones, with approximately 90% of them counted one time only. Around 20% of the sample is in the top ten clones.

Study-wide findings and limitations: Baseline TCR diversity was reported to be lower in newly diagnosed patients than in healthy donors, and even lower in relapsed/refractory patients. A significant rise by C4D1 was seen in CD4+ but not CD8+ TCR diversity (p=0.0027 vs p=0.16), with the rise being most apparent in complete responders (p=0.02). Patients starting nivolumab less than 1 year after ASCT had lower diversity and were excluded from later analyses to avoid confounding by immune reconstitution. Trial patients achieving complete response had baseline diversity similar to newly diagnosed patients, whereas partial responders and progressors had significantly lower diversity. The study was restricted to a single clinical trial cohort, and the causes of repertoire differences, possibly disease activity or prior therapy, were left undefined.

The clonotype originates from a human donor with classical Hodgkin lymphoma. The chain employs TRBV6-1 and TRBJ2-7, and 7 bases in between align with TRBD2. This specimen consisted of peripheral blood mononuclear cells (PBMCs), obtained before the second cycle of nivolumab. The nucleotide sequence reads as follows: TGTGCCAGCAGTGGCGGGAGAAGGTACGAGCAGTACTTC. It is translated as CASSGGRRYEQYF.